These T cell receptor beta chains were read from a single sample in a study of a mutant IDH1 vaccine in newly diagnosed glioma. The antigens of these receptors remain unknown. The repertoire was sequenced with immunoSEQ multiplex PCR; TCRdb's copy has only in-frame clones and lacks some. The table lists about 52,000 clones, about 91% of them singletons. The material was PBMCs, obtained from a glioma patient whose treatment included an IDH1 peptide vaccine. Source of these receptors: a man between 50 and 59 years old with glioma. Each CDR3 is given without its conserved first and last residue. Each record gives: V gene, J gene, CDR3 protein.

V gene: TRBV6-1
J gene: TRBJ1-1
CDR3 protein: ASSGLASSNTEAF

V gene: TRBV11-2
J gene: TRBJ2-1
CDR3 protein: ASSSWTVSNEQF

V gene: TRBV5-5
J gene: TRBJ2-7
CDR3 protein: ASSRGRDYSYEQY

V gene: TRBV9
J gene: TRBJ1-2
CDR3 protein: ASSVGEGLSNYGYT

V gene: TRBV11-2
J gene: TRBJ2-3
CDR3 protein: ASSKNPGLGTDTQY

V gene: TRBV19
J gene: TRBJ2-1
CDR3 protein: ASSIAPGLAGDEQF

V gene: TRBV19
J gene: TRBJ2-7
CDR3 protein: ASRNGGTYEQY

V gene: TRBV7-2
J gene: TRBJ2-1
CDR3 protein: ASTRGAGAYNEQF

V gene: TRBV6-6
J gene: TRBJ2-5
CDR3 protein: ASTDSGQGGRKTQY

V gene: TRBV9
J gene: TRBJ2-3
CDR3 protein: ASSLTSGRKADTQY

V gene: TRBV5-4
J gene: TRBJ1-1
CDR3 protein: ASSGGGRTEAF

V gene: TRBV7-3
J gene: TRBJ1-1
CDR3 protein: ASSPTVNTEAF

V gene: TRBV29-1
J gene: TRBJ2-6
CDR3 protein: SVEETSSSGANVLT

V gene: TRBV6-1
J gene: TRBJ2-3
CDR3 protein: ASSDHWGADTQY

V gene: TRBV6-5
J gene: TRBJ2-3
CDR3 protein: ASSPGQPDTQY

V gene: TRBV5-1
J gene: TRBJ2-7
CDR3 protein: ASSLHSGSSYEQY

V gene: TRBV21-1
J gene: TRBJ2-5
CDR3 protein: ASSKGRGQETQY

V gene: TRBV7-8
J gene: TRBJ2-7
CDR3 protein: ASSLGTGTYEQY

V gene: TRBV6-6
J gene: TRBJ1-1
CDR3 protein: ASSYGGLNTEAF

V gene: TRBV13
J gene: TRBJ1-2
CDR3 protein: ASSSRKGGSGYT

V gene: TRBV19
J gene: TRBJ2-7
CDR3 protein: ASGGQGPYEQY

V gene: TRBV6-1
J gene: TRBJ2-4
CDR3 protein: ASRLGTEVDIQY

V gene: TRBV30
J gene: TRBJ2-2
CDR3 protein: AWTSRPTNTGELF

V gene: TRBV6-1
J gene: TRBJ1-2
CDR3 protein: ASRTVGGYT

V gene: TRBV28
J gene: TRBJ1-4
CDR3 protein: ASRSQSNEKLF

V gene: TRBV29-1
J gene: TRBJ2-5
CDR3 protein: SVEAGPGETQY

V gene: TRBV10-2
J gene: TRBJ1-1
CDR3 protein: ASKGGGNTEAF

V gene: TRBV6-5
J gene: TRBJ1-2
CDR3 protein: ASSYNKDYGYT